The 32 T cell receptor beta chains presented below share a single source sample, sequenced in a study of tumor-infiltrating lymphocytes in primary liver carcinoma. Unsorted bulk tissue, roughly 20-34 mg of it, served as the source for co-extraction of RNA and DNA. Making TCR beta cDNA involved approximately 480 ng total RNA and a constant-region primer. Employing slightly modified ARM-PCR, three nested multiplex PCR rounds were run, and these gave rise to the TCR beta libraries. Forward primers for TRBV1-TRBV30 and a C-beta reverse primer served the first two PCR rounds, at about 10 cycles each. TCRdb reprocessed the multiplex PCR reads with MiXCR, giving one entry per CDR3 protein. The sample yields roughly 57,000 distinct CDR3 sequences, less than 75% seen once. What was sequenced was liver tumor tissue from sampling region 2. Subset described: tumor region T2, inferior pole. The receptors here all came from a man in his forties with primary liver carcinoma and hepatitis B virus infection.

V and J are TRBV11-2 and TRBJ2-5, with D maybe TRBD2 (6 bases). Deletions cut 1 base from V and 1 base from J, with 13 bases between. The V gene's germline CDR1 is SGHAT and CDR2 FQNNGV. The CDR3 extends over 16 amino acids. The CDR3 DNA follows: TGTGCCAGCAGCTTAGGGGCGGGGAATCCCCAAGAGACCCAGTACTTC. Protein product: CASSLGAGNPQETQYF.

On this clonotype itself: A much larger clone differs from this one at a single base, so this may be a read error. This sequence joins TRBV5-1 and TRBJ2-7; D ambiguous. Per germline, CDR1 SGHRS and CDR2 YFSETQ. The CDR3 loop spans 11 amino acids. The CDR3 protein is CANSAQHEQYF. The CDR3 region has the DNA TGCGCCAACAGCGCCCAGCACGAGCAGTACTTC. Looking up the rest from reference TRBV5-1 and TRBJ2-7 gives the full variable domain: KAGVTQTPRYLIKTRGQQVTLSCSPISGHRSVSWYQQTPGQGLQFLFEYFSETQRNKGNFPGRFSGRQFSNSRSEMNVSTLELGDSALYLCANSAQHEQYFGPGTRLTVT.

The chain recombines TRBV28 with TRBJ2-7, with a tentative D call TRBD2 (5 bases). This CDR3 is 13 amino acids long. The V end was cut by 5 bases, the J end by 6 bases, with 14 bases between. Germline lookup yields CDR1 MDHEN and CDR2 SYDVKM. This CDR3 is CASSPGIGAEQYF. Written as DNA, the CDR3 is TGTGCCAGCAGTCCCGGGATAGGCGCCGAGCAGTACTTC.

In its sample, this clonotype was seen many times. The chain carries TRBV6-1 and TRBJ2-1; D is ambiguous. V was cut by 2 bases and J by 5 bases, with 7 bases left in between. Looked up from germline, CDR1 is MNHNS and CDR2 is SASEGT. The CDR3 sequence is 13 residues long. CDR3 loop: CASSEFLDNEQFF. CDR3 coding DNA: TGTGCCAGCAGTGAATTCTTGGACAATGAGCAGTTCTTC.

Regarding this clonotype: A single base separates this from a much larger clone, so it may be a read error. J is TRBJ1-2 and V is TRBV6-5; D gene ambiguous. This CDR3 is built from 12 residues. The germline gives CDR1 MNHEY, CDR2 SVGAGI. Trimming cost V 5 bases and J 10 bases, with 14 bases left between them. The CDR3 spells CASSDRLHDYTF. The CDR3 DNA reads as TGTGCCAGCAGTGACCGACTTCATGACTACACCTTC.

This clonotype was detected many times. V usage is TRBV6-2 or TRBV6-3 and J usage is TRBJ2-7; D is uncertain. CDR1 is MNHEY, CDR2 SVGEGT, per germline. V gave up 3 bases and J gave up 3 bases, with 12 bases separating them. The CDR3 is 14 residues long. CDR3 loop: CASSYHQAIYEQYF. Here the CDR3 DNA reads TGTGCCAGCAGTTATCACCAGGCGATCTACGAGCAGTACTTC.

This rearrangement joins TRBV7-8 to TRBJ2-3; 7 bases line up with TRBD1. The V gene's germline CDR1 is SGHVS and CDR2 FQNEAQ. CDR3 length equals 16 residues. The ends lost 7 bases at V and 4 bases at J; junction bases unmatched: 14. The DNA of the CDR3 is TGTGCCAGCACCCTCAAGGGGGCGCATAACTCAGATACGCAGTATTTT. Translation gives CASTLKGAHNSDTQYF.

Note on this clonotype: This may be a read error: a much more frequent sequence differs by one nucleotide. The CDR3 nucleotides are TGTGCCAGCAACTCGTTACTAGCGGGAGTCGTCGATGAGCAGTTCTTC. Translation: CASNSLLAGVVDEQFF. This chain uses TRBV11-2 with TRBJ2-1, with TRBD2 matching over 11 bases. Germline CDR1 reads SGHAT; CDR2 reads FQNNGV. The trim removed 7 bases at V and 8 bases at J, leaving 13 bases unmatched. The CDR3 is made up of 16 amino acids. The full variable domain, completed using reference TRBV11-2 and TRBJ2-1, is EAGVAQSPRYKIIEKRQSVAFWCNPISGHATLYWYQQILGQGPKLLIQFQNNGVVDDSQLPKDRFSAERLKGVDSTLKIQPAKLEDSAVYLCASNSLLAGVVDEQFFGPGTRLTVL.

The chain joins TRBV6-1 to TRBJ2-3, with D possibly being TRBD2 (6 bases). Germline V CDR1 and CDR2: MNHNS, SASEGT. The CDR3 is 13 amino acids. V was pared by 10 bases and J by 14 bases, with 25 bases between. The CDR3: CAISSPIAERGYF. DNA for the CDR3: TGTGCCATTAGCAGCCCTATAGCGGAGAGGGGGTATTTT.

CDR3 loop: CASSLDPGTEETQYF. The CDR3 nucleotides read TGTGCCAGCAGTTTAGACCCAGGGACAGAAGAGACCCAGTACTTC. The V call is TRBV12-3 or TRBV12-4, the J call TRBJ2-5; 7 nucleotides align to TRBD1. V shed 1 base and J 3 bases; nucleotides not matched to a gene: 5. The CDR3 totals 15 residues.

Concerning this clonotype itself: A much larger clonotype is one base distant, so this may be a read error. J is TRBJ1-3 and V is TRBV29-1, with TRBD1 as a possible D gene (6 bases). This CDR3 has 15 residues. Germline-derived CDR1 and CDR2 are SQVTM and ANQGSEA. The CDR3 here is CSVEDRGASGNIIYF. The CDR3 coding sequence is TGCAGCGTTGAAGATCGGGGGGCGTCTGGAAACATCATATATTTT.

About this clonotype itself: A much larger clonotype is one base distant, so this may be a read error. The genes are TRBV28 and TRBJ2-1, with 7 bases lining up with TRBD2. Germline trimming cut 5 bases from V and 6 bases from J; bases unmatched to any gene: 13. Germline lookup yields CDR1 MDHEN and CDR2 SYDVKM. The CDR3 contains 16 residues. CDR3 sequence (DNA): TGTGCCAGCAGTCGCCTCGGACTAGTGGGACGCAATGAGCAGTTCTTC. Its protein product is CASSRLGLVGRNEQFF.

This clonotype was seen more than once but under ten times. The rearrangement links TRBV29-1 to TRBJ1-1, with D unclear. Germline V gene lookup returns CDR1 SQVTM and CDR2 ANQGSEA. CDR3 size: 11 residues. The V end was cut by 3 bases, the J end by 3 bases, with 5 bases between. This CDR3 reads CSVDQDTEAFF. In nucleotides, the CDR3 is TGCAGCGTTGATCAGGACACTGAAGCTTTCTTT.

Note on this clonotype: Germline is not matched at one junction end, which may reflect a read error. V gene TRBV5-6 combines with J gene TRBJ1-2; maybe TRBD1 (6 bases). Germline CDR1 SGHDT, CDR2 YYEEEE. The CDR3 runs 15 residues. The CDR3 sequence: CASSARGRGIYGYIF. The CDR3 DNA reads TGTGCCAGCAGCGCGCGCGGGAGGGGGATCTATGGCTACATCTTC. The whole variable domain, filled in from reference TRBV5-6 and TRBJ1-2, reads DAGVTQSPTHLIKTRGQQVTLRCSPKSGHDTVSWYQQALGQGPQFIFQYYEEEERQRGNFPDRFSGHQFPNYSSELNVNALLLGDSALYLCASSARGRGIYGYIFGSGTRLTVV.

As concerns this clonotype: At one boundary the junction diverges from the germline segment, which might be a read error. The rearrangement links TRBV5-4 to TRBJ2-7; 8 bases map to TRBD2. Germline CDR1 is SGHNT and CDR2 is YYREEE (reference sequence). This CDR3 has 16 residues. The CDR3 DNA is TGTGCCAGCTGCTTGGCGTCGACTAGCGAAACCTACGAGAAGTACTTC. Translated: CASCLASTSETYEKYF.

Regarding this clonotype: This could be a read error, since a much larger clone is one nucleotide away. This rearrangement joins TRBV5-1 to TRBJ2-3; TRBD2 might be the D (5 bases). This CDR3 has 15 residues. CDR1 is SGHRS, CDR2 YFSETQ, per germline. The chain's CDR3 is CVSSLYRGGTDTQYF. CDR3 nucleotides: TGCGTCAGCAGCTTGTATCGGGGAGGCACAGATACGCAGTATTTT.

A remark on this clonotype: One end of the junction does not line up with germline, which may come from a read error. CDR3 in amino acids: CGSSYPELNTEVFF. The CDR3 nucleotides read TGTGGCAGCAGTTATCCAGAGCTGAACACTGAAGTTTTCTTT. V is TRBV6-2 or TRBV6-3 and J is TRBJ1-1; D is undetermined. This CDR3 has 14 amino acids. Germline V gene lookup returns CDR1 MNHEY and CDR2 SVGEGT.

The gene calls are TRBV1 and TRBJ2-5. TRBV1 constitutes a pseudogene. The CDR3 covers 13 residues. DNA of the CDR3: TGCAGTAGCAGTCACGACATACAAGAGACTCAATACTTC. It yields the protein CSSSHDIQETQYF.

A remark on this clonotype: This likely comes from a read error, as the CDR3 has no conserved phenylalanine or tryptophan at its end. The limits of the CDR3 on the DNA are not certain, so only TCRdb's listed CDR3 is given. The chain links TRBV29-1 to TRBJ2-3. Termini included, the CDR3 measures 10 amino acids. The germline V gene encodes CDR1 SQVTM and CDR2 ANQGSEA. CDR3 amino acids: CSVDTDTQYL.

The chain employs TRBV28 and TRBJ2-5; TRBD2 agrees at 10 bases. CDR1 is MDHEN, CDR2 SYDVKM, per germline. V lost 1 base, J lost 7 bases, and 9 bases stayed unmatched. The CDR3 sequence is 16 residues long. The DNA for the CDR3 is TGTGCCAGCAGTTTATCCCTTAGCGGGAGGCGAGGGACCCAGTACTTC. Translation gives CASSLSLSGRRGTQYF.

The chain is built from TRBV11-1 and TRBJ2-5; 10 bases align to TRBD2. Unmatched junction bases numbered 15, after V lost 0 bases and J lost 14 bases. Per the germline V gene, CDR1 is SGHAT and CDR2 is FQDESV (reference sequence). This CDR3 region has 16 residues. CDR3 nucleotides: TGTGCCAGCAGCTTAGCGTCTAGCGGGAGTGGAGAGACCTACTACTTC. Its protein product is CASSLASSGSGETYYF.

With regard to this clonotype: In this CDR3 the conserved last residue, phenylalanine or tryptophan, is missing, so a read error is likely. The V and J genes are TRBV7-8 and TRBJ2-5; 15 bases are shared with TRBD2. Germline CDR1 and CDR2: SGHVS and FQNEAQ. The V gene end was trimmed by 5 bases and the J gene end by 3 bases; junction bases not matched to a gene: 7. The CDR3 runs to 17 residues. CDR3 in amino acids: CASSPHGLAGGKETQYS. Written as DNA, the CDR3 is TGTGCCAGCAGCCCGCACGGACTAGCGGGAGGGAAAGAGACCCAGTACTCC.

As concerns this clonotype: Lacking the conserved final phenylalanine or tryptophan, this CDR3 likely reflects a read error. No DNA is shown, since the ends of the CDR3 on it are uncertain; the CDR3 is the one TCRdb lists. The chain combines TRBV10-3 with TRBJ1-1; the D call TRBD1 from the table was never checked on the DNA. The CDR3 is 13 amino acids long, termini counted. Per the germline V gene, CDR1 is ENHRY and CDR2 is SYGVKD. This CDR3 reads CTIKVGENTEAFC.

In its sample, this clonotype was seen a few times. Sequence at one end of the junction differs from germline and may be a read error. The gene calls are TRBV11-2 and TRBJ2-2, with D tentatively TRBD1 (5 bases). This CDR3 contains 13 residues. From germline, CDR1 is SGHAT and CDR2 FQNNGV. CDR3 amino acids: CVSSPTGTGELFF. The CDR3, as DNA: TGTGTCAGCAGCCCAACAGGCACCGGGGAGCTGTTTTTT.

In DNA, the CDR3 is TGCGCCAGCAGCTTGGGAGTAGGTCCCTCCTCTGGGGCCAACGTCCTGACTTTC. It is translated as CASSLGVGPSSGANVLTF. The J gene is TRBJ2-6, the V gene TRBV5-1; D unresolved. CDR1 and CDR2 (germline): SGHRS, YFSETQ. V lost 0 bases and J 0 bases, leaving 13 bases between the germline ends. This CDR3 is 18 amino acids long. Filled out from reference TRBV5-1 and TRBJ2-6, the complete variable domain reads KAGVTQTPRYLIKTRGQQVTLSCSPISGHRSVSWYQQTPGQGLQFLFEYFSETQRNKGNFPGRFSGRQFSNSRSEMNVSTLELGDSALYLCASSLGVGPSSGANVLTFGAGSRLTVL.

This clonotype was seen only once. The CDR3 does not close with the conserved phenylalanine or tryptophan, likely indicating a read error. The chain is built from TRBV11-1 and TRBJ2-3, with 7 bases matching TRBD2. Germline V gene sequence: CDR1 SGHAT, CDR2 FQDESV (reference sequence). The CDR3 is 15 amino acids. CDR3 sequence (DNA): TGTGCCGGCAGTGAAGGCGGGGGTTTGACAAATATGCAGTATCTT. Its protein is CAGSEGGGLTNMQYL.

To note about this clonotype: The CDR3 end shows no conserved phenylalanine or tryptophan, and so a read error is likely. The rearrangement links TRBV6-2 or TRBV6-3 to TRBJ2-7, with 12 nucleotides matching TRBD2. This CDR3 contains 17 residues. The germline CDR1 and CDR2 sequences are MNHEY and SVGEGT. V lost 3 bases and J lost 3; bases outside the gene matches: 9. The CDR3: CASSYDGRTSGIYEQYS. The CDR3 nucleotides read TGTGCCAGCAGTTATGATGGGAGGACTAGCGGGATCTACGAGCAGTACTCC.

There are many counts of this clonotype. This chain joins TRBV4-2 and TRBJ1-2; D perhaps matches TRBD1 (6 bases). The germline CDR1 and CDR2 sequences are LGHNA and YNFKEQ. The CDR3 is 17 amino acids. Trimming stripped 0 bases from V and 1 base from J, with 15 bases between. The CDR3 sequence is CASSQETAQGLNYGYTF. The CDR3 nucleotides read TGTGCCAGCAGCCAAGAAACCGCCCAGGGGCTTAACTATGGCTACACCTTC.

The chain is built from TRBV6-5 and TRBJ2-7, with TRBD1 matching over 7 bases. Looked up from germline, CDR1 is MNHEY and CDR2 is SVGAGI. The CDR3 spans 14 residues. CDR3 in DNA: TGTGTCGGCGCTCAATGGGGGACAGCCCACGAGCAGTACTTC. Residues: CVGAQWGTAHEQYF.

The rearrangement joins TRBV12-3 or TRBV12-4 to TRBJ1-1; 7 positions agree with TRBD1. Trimming at V came to 5 bases and at J to 5 bases, leaving 8 bases not matched to a gene. This CDR3 region has 14 residues. The CDR3 region has the DNA TGTGCCAGCAGTATCGGGACAGTGGGGACTGAAGCTTTCTTT. Translation: CASSIGTVGTEAFF.

To note about this clonotype: Given the absence of the conserved phenylalanine or tryptophan at the CDR3 end, a read error is likely. The limits of the CDR3 on the DNA are not certain, so only TCRdb's listed CDR3 is given. The chain recombines TRBV29-1 with TRBJ1-1; TRBD1 was called by the table and not checked on the DNA. The CDR3 has 14 residues if both end residues are counted. Germline assignment: CDR1 SQVTM and CDR2 ANQGSEA. The CDR3 sequence is CSVVRGRRNTEVFL.

The chain links TRBV11-2 to TRBJ2-1; TRBD2 aligns across 9 bases. The CDR3 has 14 residues. Germline loops: CDR1 SGHAT, CDR2 FQNNGV. Written as DNA, the CDR3 is TGTGGCAGAACCGGGACTAGCAGCTACAATGAGCAGTTCTTC. Its protein is CGRTGTSSYNEQFF.